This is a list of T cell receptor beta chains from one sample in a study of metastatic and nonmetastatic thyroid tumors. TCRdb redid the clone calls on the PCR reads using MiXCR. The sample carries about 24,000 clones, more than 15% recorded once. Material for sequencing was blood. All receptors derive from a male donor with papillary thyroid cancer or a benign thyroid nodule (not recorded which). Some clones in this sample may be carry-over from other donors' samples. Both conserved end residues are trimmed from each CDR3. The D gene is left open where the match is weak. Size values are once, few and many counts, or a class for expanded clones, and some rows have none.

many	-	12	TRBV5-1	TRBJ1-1	ASSVDGLNTEAF
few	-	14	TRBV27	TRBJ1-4	ASSRAAGQGDEKLF
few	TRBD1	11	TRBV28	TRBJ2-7	ASSDRVEDEQY
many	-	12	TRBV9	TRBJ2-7	ASSVDGGLYEQY
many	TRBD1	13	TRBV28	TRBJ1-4	ASSPGQRINEKLF
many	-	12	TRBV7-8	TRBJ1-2	ASSIRDAGYGYT
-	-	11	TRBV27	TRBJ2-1	ASSLGRNNEQF
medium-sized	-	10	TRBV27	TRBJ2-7	ASGRVSYEQY
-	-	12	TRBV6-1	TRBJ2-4	ASSSGLAKNIQY
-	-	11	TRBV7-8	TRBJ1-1	ASRLGGNSEAF
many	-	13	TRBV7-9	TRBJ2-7	ASSQSGGRVYEQY
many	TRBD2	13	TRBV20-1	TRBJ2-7	SAEGRLAAHYEQY
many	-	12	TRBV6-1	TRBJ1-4	ASSPNGASEKLF
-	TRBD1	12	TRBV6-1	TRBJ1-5	ASKGQGDNQPRH
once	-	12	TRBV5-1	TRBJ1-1	ASSLGGGYTEAF
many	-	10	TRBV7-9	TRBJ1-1	ASSAPPGRAF
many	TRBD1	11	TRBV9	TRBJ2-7	ASSPQGAREQY
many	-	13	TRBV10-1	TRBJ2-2	ASSDRGSNTGELF
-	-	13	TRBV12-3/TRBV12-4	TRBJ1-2	ASSARRAANYGYT
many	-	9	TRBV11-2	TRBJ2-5	ASSSPKTQY
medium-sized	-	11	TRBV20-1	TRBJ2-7	SATDTSAYEQY
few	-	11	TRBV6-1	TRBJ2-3	ATKGTSTDTQY
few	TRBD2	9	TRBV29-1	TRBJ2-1	SVVTAGEQF
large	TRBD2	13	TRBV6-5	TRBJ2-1	ASSYSGGTYNEQF
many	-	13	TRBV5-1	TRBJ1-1	ASSFQGRSNTEAF
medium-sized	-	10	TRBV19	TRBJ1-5	ASRASGGPQH
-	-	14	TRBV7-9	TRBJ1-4	ASSLRGGLPNEKLF
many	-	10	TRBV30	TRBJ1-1	AWSSLHTEAF
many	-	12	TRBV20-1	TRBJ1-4	SARVPVGGEKLF
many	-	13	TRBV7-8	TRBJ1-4	ASSFSPGDSEKLF
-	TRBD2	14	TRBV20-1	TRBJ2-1	SARVILGTSLNEQF
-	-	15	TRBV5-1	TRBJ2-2	ASTLMPAPAGSGELF
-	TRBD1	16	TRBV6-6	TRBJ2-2	ASSLLGTGTGDGGELF
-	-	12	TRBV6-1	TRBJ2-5	ASQRGDGQETQY
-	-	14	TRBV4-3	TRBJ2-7	ASSQDTALTSYEQY
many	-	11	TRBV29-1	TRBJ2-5	SVRHSGVETQY
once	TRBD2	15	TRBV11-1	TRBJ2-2	ASSPLVLAGETGELF
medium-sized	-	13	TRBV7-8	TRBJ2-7	ASSLLSGGTYEQY
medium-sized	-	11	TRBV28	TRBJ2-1	ASRKGIYNEQF